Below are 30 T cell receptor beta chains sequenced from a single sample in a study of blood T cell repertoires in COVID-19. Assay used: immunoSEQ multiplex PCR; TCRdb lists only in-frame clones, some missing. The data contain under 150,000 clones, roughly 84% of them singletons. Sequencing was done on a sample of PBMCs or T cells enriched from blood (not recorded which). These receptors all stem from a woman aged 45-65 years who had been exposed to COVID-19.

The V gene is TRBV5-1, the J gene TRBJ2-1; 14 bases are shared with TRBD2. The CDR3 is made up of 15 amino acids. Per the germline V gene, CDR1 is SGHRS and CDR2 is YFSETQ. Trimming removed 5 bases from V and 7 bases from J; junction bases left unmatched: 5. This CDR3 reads CASRGLAGVINEQFF. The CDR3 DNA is TGCGCCAGCAGGGGACTAGCGGGAGTGATTAATGAGCAGTTCTTC.

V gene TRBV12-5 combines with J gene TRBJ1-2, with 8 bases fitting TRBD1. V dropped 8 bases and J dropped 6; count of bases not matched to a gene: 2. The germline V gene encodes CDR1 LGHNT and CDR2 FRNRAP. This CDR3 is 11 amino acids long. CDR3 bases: TGTGCTAGTTCAGGGGGCCATGGCTACACCTTC. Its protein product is CASSGGHGYTF.

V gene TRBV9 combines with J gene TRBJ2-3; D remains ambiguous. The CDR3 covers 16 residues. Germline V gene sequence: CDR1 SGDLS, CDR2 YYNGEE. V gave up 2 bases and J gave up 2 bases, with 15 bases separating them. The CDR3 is CASSVEPAGSTDTQYF. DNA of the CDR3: TGTGCCAGCAGCGTGGAGCCGGCCGGGTCCACAGATACGCAGTATTTT.

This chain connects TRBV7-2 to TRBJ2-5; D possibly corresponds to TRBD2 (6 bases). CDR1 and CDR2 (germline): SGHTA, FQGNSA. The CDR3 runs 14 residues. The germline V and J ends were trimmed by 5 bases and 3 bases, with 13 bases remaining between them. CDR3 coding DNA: TGTGCCAGCAGCAAACCGGGACTGGAAGAGACCCAGTACTTC. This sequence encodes CASSKPGLEETQYF.

CDR3 residues: CASSNRGSTDTQYF. CDR3 nucleotides: TGTGCCAGCAGCAACAGGGGGAGCACAGATACGCAGTATTTT. This sequence joins TRBV11-2 and TRBJ2-3; 8 bases match TRBD1. CDR1 is SGHAT, CDR2 FQNNGV, per germline. The CDR3 has 14 residues. The V and J ends lost 5 bases and 0 bases, in that order; junction bases with no gene match: 1.

The CDR3 region has the DNA TGTGCCAGCAGCTTAGACTGGCGGCTCACAGATACGCAGTATTTT. Its translation is CASSLDWRLTDTQYF. The chain is built from TRBV7-2 and TRBJ2-3; D call uncertain. Germline V CDR1 and CDR2: SGHTA, FQGNSA. The CDR3 is made up of 15 amino acids. V lost 1 base, J lost 2 bases, and 10 bases lay in between.

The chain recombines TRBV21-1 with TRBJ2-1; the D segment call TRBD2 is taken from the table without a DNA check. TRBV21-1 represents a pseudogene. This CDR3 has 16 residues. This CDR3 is CASSKTGTSFKNEQFF. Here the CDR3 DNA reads TGTGCCAGCAGCAAGACCGGGACTAGTTTTAAGAATGAGCAGTTCTTC.

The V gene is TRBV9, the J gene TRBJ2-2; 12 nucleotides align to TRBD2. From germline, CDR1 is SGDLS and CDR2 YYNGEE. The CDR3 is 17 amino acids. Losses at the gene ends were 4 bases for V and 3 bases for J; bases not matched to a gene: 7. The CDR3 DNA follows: TGTGCCAGCAGCCCCTCTAGCGGGAGGGCCTACACCGGGGAGCTGTTTTTT. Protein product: CASSPSSGRAYTGELFF.

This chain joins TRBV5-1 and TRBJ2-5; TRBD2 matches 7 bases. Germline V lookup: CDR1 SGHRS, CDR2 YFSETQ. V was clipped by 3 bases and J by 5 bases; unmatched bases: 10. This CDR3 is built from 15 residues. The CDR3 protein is CASSWLGLPQETQYF. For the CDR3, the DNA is TGCGCCAGCAGCTGGTTGGGACTACCACAGGAGACCCAGTACTTC.

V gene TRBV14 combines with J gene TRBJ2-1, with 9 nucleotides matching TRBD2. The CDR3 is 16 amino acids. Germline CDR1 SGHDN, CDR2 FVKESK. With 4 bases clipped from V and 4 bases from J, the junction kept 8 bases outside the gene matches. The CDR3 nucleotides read TGTGCCAGCAGCCGAACTACGCTAGCGGGGTACAATGAGCAGTTCTTC. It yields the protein CASSRTTLAGYNEQFF.

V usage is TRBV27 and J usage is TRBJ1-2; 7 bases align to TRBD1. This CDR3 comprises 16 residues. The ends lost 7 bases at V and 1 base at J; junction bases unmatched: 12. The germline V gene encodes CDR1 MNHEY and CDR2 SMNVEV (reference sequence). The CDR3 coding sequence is TGTGCCAGCAACCCGGGTGGGACAGCCTTTAACTATGGCTACACCTTC. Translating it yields CASNPGGTAFNYGYTF.

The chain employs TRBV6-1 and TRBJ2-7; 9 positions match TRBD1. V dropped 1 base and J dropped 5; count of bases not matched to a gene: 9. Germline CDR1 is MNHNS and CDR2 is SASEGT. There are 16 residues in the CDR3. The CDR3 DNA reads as TGTGCCAGCAGTGAAGGGTTTGACAGGGGGAAGGACGAGCAGTACTTC. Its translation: CASSEGFDRGKDEQYF.

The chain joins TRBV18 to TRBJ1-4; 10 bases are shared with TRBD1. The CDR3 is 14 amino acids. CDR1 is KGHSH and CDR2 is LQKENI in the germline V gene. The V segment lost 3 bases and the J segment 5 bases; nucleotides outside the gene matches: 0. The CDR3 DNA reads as TGTGCCAGCTCACCGACAGGGGGCAATGAAAAACTGTTTTTT. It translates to CASSPTGGNEKLFF.

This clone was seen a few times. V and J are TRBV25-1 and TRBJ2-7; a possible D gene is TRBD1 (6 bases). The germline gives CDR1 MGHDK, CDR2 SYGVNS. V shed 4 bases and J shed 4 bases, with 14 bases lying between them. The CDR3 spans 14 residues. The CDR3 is CASSVRGVMYEQYF. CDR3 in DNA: TGTGCCAGCAGTGTCAGGGGCGTTATGTACGAGCAGTACTTC.

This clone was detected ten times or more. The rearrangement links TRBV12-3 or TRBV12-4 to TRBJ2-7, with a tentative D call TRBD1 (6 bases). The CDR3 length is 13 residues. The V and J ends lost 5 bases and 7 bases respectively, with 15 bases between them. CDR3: CASSRDTGREQYF. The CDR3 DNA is TGTGCCAGCAGTCGGGACACCGGGCGGGAGCAGTACTTC.

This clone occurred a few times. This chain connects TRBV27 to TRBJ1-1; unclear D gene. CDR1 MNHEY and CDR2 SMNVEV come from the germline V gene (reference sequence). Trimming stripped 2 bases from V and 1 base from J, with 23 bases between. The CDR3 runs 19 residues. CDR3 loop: CASSLSAPTLTRGNTEAFF. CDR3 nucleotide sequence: TGTGCCAGCAGTTTAAGTGCCCCGACGCTCACTCGGGGGAACACTGAAGCTTTCTTT.

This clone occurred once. CDR3 in amino acids: CASSIGGGLAVDWYNEQFF. The CDR3, as DNA: TGTGCCAGTAGTATAGGAGGGGGACTAGCGGTGGATTGGTACAATGAGCAGTTCTTC. This chain connects TRBV19 to TRBJ2-1, with 11 positions matching TRBD2. The V gene end was trimmed by 1 base and the J gene end by 4 bases; junction bases not matched to a gene: 12. CDR1 and CDR2 (germline): LNHDA, SQIVND (reference sequence). This CDR3 is built from 19 residues.

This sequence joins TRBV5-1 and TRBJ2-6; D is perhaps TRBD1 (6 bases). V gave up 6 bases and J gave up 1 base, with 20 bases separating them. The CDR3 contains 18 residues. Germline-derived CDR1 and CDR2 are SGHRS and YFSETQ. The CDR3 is CASTPIEQGRSGANVLTF. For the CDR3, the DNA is TGCGCCAGCACCCCCATAGAACAGGGAAGATCTGGGGCCAACGTCCTGACTTTC.

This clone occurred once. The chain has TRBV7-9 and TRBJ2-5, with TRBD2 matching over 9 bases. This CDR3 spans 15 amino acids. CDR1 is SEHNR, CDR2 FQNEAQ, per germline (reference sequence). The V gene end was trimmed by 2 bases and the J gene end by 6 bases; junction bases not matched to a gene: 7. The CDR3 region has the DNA TGTGCCAGCAGCTTACTAGCGGGGTCGGGTCAGACCCAGTACTTC. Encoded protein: CASSLLAGSGQTQYF. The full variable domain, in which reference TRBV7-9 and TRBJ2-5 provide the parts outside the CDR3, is DTGVSQNPRHKITKRGQNVTFRCDPISEHNRLYWYRQTLGQGPEFLTYFQNEAQLEKSRLLSDRFSAERPKGSFSTLEIQRTEQGDSAMYLCASSLLAGSGQTQYFGPGTRLLVL.

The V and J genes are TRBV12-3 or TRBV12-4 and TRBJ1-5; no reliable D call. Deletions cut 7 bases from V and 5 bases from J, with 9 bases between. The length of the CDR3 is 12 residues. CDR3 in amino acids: CASTLSDQPQHF. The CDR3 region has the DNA TGTGCCAGCACCCTTAGTGATCAGCCCCAGCATTTT.

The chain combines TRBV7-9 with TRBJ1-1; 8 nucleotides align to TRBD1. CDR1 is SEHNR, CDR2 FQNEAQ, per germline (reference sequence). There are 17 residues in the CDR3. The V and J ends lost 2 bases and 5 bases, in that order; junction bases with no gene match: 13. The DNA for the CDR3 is TGTGCCAGCAGCTTAAATTCTTTGACAGGGGCCGGGACTGAAGCTTTCTTT. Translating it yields CASSLNSLTGAGTEAFF.

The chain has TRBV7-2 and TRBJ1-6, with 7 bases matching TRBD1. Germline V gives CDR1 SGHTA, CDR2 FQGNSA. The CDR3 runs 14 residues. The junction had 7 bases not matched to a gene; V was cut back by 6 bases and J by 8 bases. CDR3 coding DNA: TGTGCCAGCAGAGCTGACAGGGTTCATTCACCCCTCCACTTT. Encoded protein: CASRADRVHSPLHF.

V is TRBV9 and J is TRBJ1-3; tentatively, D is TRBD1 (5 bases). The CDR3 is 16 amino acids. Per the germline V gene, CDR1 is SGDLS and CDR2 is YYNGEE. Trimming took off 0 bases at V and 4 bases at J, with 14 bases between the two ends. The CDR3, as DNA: TGTGCCAGCAGCGTAGCTCCGGGCAGGGTCGGAAACACCATATATTTT. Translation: CASSVAPGRVGNTIYF.

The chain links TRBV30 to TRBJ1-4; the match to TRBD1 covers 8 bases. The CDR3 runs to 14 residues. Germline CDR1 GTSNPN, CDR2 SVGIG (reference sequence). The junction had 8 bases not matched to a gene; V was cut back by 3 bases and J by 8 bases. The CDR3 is CAWRLQGVGEKLFF. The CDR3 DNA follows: TGTGCCTGGAGATTACAGGGGGTCGGCGAAAAACTGTTTTTT.

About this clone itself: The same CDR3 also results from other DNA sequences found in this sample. This chain's CDR3 is CATSRDRGNTIYF. CDR3 nucleotides: TGTGCCACCAGCAGAGATCGGGGGAACACCATATATTTT. The chain combines TRBV15 with TRBJ1-3, with D maybe TRBD1 (5 bases). Germline V gene data show CDR1 as LNHNV and CDR2 as YYDKDF (reference sequence). The CDR3 covers 13 residues. V dropped 0 bases and J dropped 7 bases, with 7 bases sitting between them.

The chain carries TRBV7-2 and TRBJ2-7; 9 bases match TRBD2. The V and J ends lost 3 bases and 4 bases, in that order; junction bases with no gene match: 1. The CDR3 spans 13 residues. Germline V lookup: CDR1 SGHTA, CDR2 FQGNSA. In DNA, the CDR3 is TGTGCCAGCAGCTTGACTAGCGGATACGAGCAGTACTTC. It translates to CASSLTSGYEQYF.

CDR3 protein: CASSQPGQGGNEQYF. CDR3 DNA sequence: TGTGCCAGCAGCCAACCGGGACAGGGTGGGAACGAGCAGTACTTC. The chain links TRBV3-1 (or the pseudogene TRBV3-2) to TRBJ2-7, with 9 bases fitting TRBD1. Trimming removed 2 bases from V and 5 bases from J; junction bases left unmatched: 7. This CDR3 has 15 residues. Germline V gene sequence: CDR1 LGHDT, CDR2 YNNKEL (reference sequence).

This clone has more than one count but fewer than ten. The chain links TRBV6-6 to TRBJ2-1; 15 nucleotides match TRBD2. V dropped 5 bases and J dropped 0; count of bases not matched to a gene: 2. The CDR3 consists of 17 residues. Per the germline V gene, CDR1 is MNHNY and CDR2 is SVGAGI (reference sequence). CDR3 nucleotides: TGTGCCAGCAGTCGGACTAGCGGGGGGGCCTCCTACAATGAGCAGTTCTTC. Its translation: CASSRTSGGASYNEQFF.

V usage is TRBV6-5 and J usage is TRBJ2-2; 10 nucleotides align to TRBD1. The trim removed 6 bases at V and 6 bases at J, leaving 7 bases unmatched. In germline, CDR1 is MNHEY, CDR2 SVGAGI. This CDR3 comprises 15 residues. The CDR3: CASSRPTGGSGELFF. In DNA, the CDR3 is TGTGCCAGCAGCCGACCGACAGGGGGCTCCGGGGAGCTGTTTTTT.

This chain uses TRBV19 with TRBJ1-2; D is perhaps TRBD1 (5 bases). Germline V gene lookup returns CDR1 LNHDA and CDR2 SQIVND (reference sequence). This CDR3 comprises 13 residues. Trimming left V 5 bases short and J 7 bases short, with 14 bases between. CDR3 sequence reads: CASSWQGSAGYTF. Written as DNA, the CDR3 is TGTGCCAGTAGTTGGCAGGGTTCCGCTGGCTACACCTTC.